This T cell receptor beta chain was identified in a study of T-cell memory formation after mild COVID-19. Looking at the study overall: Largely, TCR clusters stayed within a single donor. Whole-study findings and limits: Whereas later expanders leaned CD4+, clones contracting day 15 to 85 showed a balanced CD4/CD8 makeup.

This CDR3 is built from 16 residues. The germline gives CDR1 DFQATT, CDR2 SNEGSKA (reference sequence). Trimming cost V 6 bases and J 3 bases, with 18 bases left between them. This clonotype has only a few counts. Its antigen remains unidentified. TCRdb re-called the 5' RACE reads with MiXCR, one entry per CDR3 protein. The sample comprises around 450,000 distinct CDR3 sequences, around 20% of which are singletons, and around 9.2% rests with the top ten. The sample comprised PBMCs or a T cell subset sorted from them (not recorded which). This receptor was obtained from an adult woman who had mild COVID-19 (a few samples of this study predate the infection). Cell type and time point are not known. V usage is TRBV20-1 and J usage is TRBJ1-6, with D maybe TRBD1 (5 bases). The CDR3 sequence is CSALQGGAFYNSPLHF. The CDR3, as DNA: TGCAGTGCGCTACAAGGCGGGGCCTTCTATAATTCACCCCTCCACTTT.